This TCR beta chain was captured by sequencing in a study of spatial heterogeneity in lung cancer. In the study overall: Alpha-chain sequences were detected in numbers that were consistently lower than beta-chain sequences. TCR transcript abundance in tumor regions was strongly correlated with the T cell module score obtained from matched bulk RNA-seq. Study-wide points: How many expanded intratumoral alpha and beta TCRs were present tracked the tumor mutation count, which was a count of nonsynonymous mutations.

On each TCR cDNA molecule, a unique molecular identifier was present. TCRdb itself ran the 5' RACE reads through MiXCR, one entry per CDR3 protein. Among 5,300 or so distinct CDR3 sequences listed, 7.4% were seen once. V was trimmed by 5 bases and J by 5 bases, leaving 13 bases between them. CDR3 length equals 14 residues. Germline V gives CDR1 SGHTA, CDR2 FQGTGA. Regarding time point: sample taken at primary tumor resection. Unsorted tumor, nontumor lung tissue or cryopreserved PBMC supplied the whole RNA. This clonotype is medium-sized within its sample. The target antigen is unknown. This chain links TRBV7-3 with TRBJ2-1; D gene unclear. The receptor's source is a male donor with early-stage non-small cell lung cancer. Here the sequenced sample was lung tumor tissue, taken at surgery. The CDR3 here is CASSVSWSNNEQFF. In nucleotides, the CDR3 is TGTGCCAGCAGCGTTAGTTGGTCCAACAATGAGCAGTTCTTC.